These T cell receptor beta chains were read from a single sample in a study of identical twins. TCRdb redid the calling of the 5' RACE reads with MiXCR, one entry per CDR3 protein. The sample yields hundreds of thousands of distinct CDR3 sequences, roughly 20% seen once. Separately, the same data were catalogued under a study of T cells expressing NK-cell markers.

Sequencing was carried out using PBMCs. Receptor source: a woman aged 18-35 years in good health. Both conserved end residues are part of each CDR3.

J,V,CDR3
TRBJ1-5,TRBV20-1,CSVRLGTVNQPQHF
TRBJ2-3,TRBV4-2,CASSPGGLVTDTQYF
TRBJ2-7,TRBV12-3/TRBV12-4,CASAGGREQYF
TRBJ2-2,TRBV6-1,CASSLTPPVDTGELFF
TRBJ2-1,TRBV2,CASSELLAGSYNEQFF
TRBJ2-1,TRBV6-5,CASSYYRGGQNEQFF
TRBJ2-3,TRBV4-2,CASSRVDSGGDTDTQYF
TRBJ2-1,TRBV10-3,CATTVDREQFF
TRBJ2-3,TRBV5-1,CASSLYDYVRYF
TRBJ1-2,TRBV20-1,CSAREKALYGYTF
TRBJ2-2,TRBV20-1,CSARDGTRYTGELFF
TRBJ2-1,TRBV5-1,CASSLGTSGRLFFTEQFF
TRBJ1-1,TRBV12-3/TRBV12-4,CASSFRGANTEAFF
TRBJ1-1,TRBV5-6,CASSSPGEAFF
TRBJ1-1,TRBV11-2,CASSLDRTGSTEAFF
TRBJ2-1,TRBV3-1,CASSPWGDEQFF
TRBJ2-1,TRBV12-3/TRBV12-4,CASIPSGSLGEQFF
TRBJ2-1,TRBV27,CASSAVGLAGHYNEQFF
TRBJ1-2,TRBV12-3/TRBV12-4,CASRDRDGLIGQSGPYGYTF
TRBJ2-3,TRBV20-1,CSAAATGLQDTQYF
TRBJ2-1,TRBV6-5,CASSSGIHEQFF
TRBJ2-1,TRBV20-1,CSPGLADNEQFF
TRBJ2-7,TRBV20-1,CSASSPAGSYEQYF
TRBJ2-7,TRBV20-1,CSAIRAVYEQYF
TRBJ1-1,TRBV5-1,CASSSREDTEAFF
TRBJ2-5,TRBV6-1,CASGGGPQETQYF
TRBJ2-1,TRBV20-1,CSASRSDYNEQFF
TRBJ2-3,TRBV6-5,CASSYLLAGEADTQYF
TRBJ2-3,TRBV6-5,CASSYSNNQYF
TRBJ2-2,TRBV20-1,CSARPAGGTGELFF
TRBJ2-1,TRBV9,CASRGARHNEQFF
TRBJ2-7,TRBV7-9,CASSPLSYEQYF
TRBJ2-5,TRBV10-2,CASSYGLAGGGETQYF
TRBJ2-1,TRBV6-2/TRBV6-3,CASSFLGGTGNEQFF
TRBJ1-2,TRBV7-2,CAKVDENYGYTF
TRBJ1-3,TRBV20-1,CSARDPGDTIYF
TRBJ2-1,TRBV20-1,CSARTANNEQFF
TRBJ2-5,TRBV12-3/TRBV12-4,CASRRGTGDSETQYF
TRBJ2-3,TRBV7-6,CASSLSSGTSTDTQYF
TRBJ2-1,TRBV29-1,CSVAGGTGNEQFF
TRBJ2-5,TRBV27,CASSIRSWSGGETQYF
TRBJ2-4,TRBV25-1,CASSEVIGRGENIQYF
TRBJ2-1,TRBV12-3/TRBV12-4,CASSLIWRERNEQFF
TRBJ2-1,TRBV7-9,CASSSGLARDNEQFF
TRBJ2-1,TRBV6-5,CASSYGRLPTIYNEQFF
TRBJ2-3,TRBV19,CASSTQGFGTDTQYF
TRBJ2-1,TRBV6-1,CASSPQGVFGNEQFF
TRBJ2-7,TRBV20-1,CSAGLYTGASYEQYF
TRBJ2-7,TRBV7-9,CASSLAPVHEQYF
TRBJ2-4,TRBV5-1,CASSRISSDRAGNIQYF
TRBJ2-5,TRBV15,CATSRIGTSGSIWETQYF
TRBJ2-1,TRBV12-3/TRBV12-4,CASSLREGGHNEQFF